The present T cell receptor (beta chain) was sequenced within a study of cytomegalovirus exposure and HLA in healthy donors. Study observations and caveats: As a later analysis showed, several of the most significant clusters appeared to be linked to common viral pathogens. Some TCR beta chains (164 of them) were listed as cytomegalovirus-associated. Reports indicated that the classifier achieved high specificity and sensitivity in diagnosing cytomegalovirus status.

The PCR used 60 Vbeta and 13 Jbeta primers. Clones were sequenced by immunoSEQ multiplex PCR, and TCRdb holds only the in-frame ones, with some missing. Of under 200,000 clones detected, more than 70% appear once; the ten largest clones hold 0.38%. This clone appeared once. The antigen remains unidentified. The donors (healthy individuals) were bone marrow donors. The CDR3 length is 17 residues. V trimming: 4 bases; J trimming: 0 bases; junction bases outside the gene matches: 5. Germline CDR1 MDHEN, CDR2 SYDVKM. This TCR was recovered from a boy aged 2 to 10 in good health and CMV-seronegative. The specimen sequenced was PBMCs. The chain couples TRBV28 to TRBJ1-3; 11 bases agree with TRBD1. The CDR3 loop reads CASSSRDRGDSGNTIYF. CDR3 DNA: TGTGCCAGCAGTTCTCGGGACAGGGGGGACTCTGGAAACACCATATATTTT.